This T cell receptor (beta chain) comes out of a study of cytomegalovirus exposure and HLA in healthy donors. Amplification used 60 Vbeta primers and 13 Jbeta primers. The repertoire was sequenced with immunoSEQ multiplex PCR; TCRdb's copy has only in-frame clones and lacks some. The sample has around 190,000 clones, about 80% seen once. As to this clone: Antigen unknown.

Overall study results and limits: Researchers had no immune exposure information except CMV serostatus available. The study carried out a later analysis of TCR beta sequences. It associated 15,000 to 20,000 of them with specific HLA alleles at a false discovery rate of 0.05. For most TCR sequences rarity was the rule, although some public TCRs occurred in many donors. Productive rates of about 90% or about 30% were seen for most TCR beta V segments in an earlier analysis.

The CDR3 has 15 amino acids. The V gene's germline CDR1 is SGHAT and CDR2 FQNNGV. Trimming removed 0 bases from V and 12 bases from J, with 20 bases in between. Sequencing used PBMCs. The TCR sequence derives from a man aged 55-75 years in good health and CMV-seronegative. This chain joins TRBV11-2 and TRBJ1-2, with D maybe TRBD1 (5 bases). In nucleotides, the CDR3 is TGTGCCAGCAGCTTAGACCAGGGAATTAGGGGCCGTAACACCTTC. Translating gives CASSLDQGIRGRNTF.